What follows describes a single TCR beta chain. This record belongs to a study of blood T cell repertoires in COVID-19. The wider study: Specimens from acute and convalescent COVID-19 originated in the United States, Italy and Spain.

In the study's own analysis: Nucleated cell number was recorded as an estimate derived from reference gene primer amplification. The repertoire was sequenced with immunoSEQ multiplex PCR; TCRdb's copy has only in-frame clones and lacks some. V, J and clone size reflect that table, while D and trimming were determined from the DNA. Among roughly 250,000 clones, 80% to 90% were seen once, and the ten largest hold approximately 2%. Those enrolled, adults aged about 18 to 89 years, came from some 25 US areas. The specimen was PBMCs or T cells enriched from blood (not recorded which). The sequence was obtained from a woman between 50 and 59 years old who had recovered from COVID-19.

The CDR3 nucleotides are TGTGCCAGCAGTGAAGAGGGACAGGGGGCCTGGAACACCATATATTTT. Protein: CASSEEGQGAWNTIYF. This chain connects TRBV6-1 to TRBJ1-3, with 12 bases that match TRBD1. The CDR3 has 16 amino acids. V lost 1 base and J lost 7; bases outside the gene matches: 5. The V gene's germline CDR1 is MNHNS and CDR2 SASEGT.